These T cell receptor beta chains were read from a single sample in a study of CD8+CD57+ T cells in acquired aplastic anemia. TCRdb re-called the reads with MiXCR, one entry per CDR3 protein. The sample lists under 250,000 distinct CDR3 sequences, 55% to 65% occurring once. The sequenced sample consisted of sorted CD4+, CD8+, or CD8+CD57+ T cells (not recorded which) from PBMCs. These TCRs come from a human donor with aplastic anemia. Each CDR3 is given with its conserved first and last residue. The D gene is left open where the match is weak. A row's size may be missing; if present it is once, few, many or a size class.

d_call j_call clone_size v_call cdr3_nt cdr3_aa
NA TRBJ2-5 NA TRBV20-1 TGCAGTGCTCCCCCCGGGATTAACCAAGAGACCCAGTACTTC CSAPPGINQETQYF
NA TRBJ1-5 few TRBV24-1 TGTGCCACCAGTGCAAGTCTTGGCAATCAGCCCCAGCATTTT CATSASLGNQPQHF
NA TRBJ2-1 NA TRBV20-1 TGCAGTGCTCTCCCAATCTCCTACAATGAGCAGTTCTTC CSALPISYNEQFF
NA TRBJ2-7 NA TRBV20-1 TGCAGTGCTATAGCGGAGGGGGACTACGAGCAGTACTTC CSAIAEGDYEQYF
NA TRBJ1-2 NA TRBV20-1 TGCAGTGCGAACCCACATGGCTACACCTTC CSANPHGYTF
TRBD1 TRBJ1-5 NA TRBV10-3 TGTGCCATCAGTGAGCCGGGACAGGGATTTAGCAATCAGCCCCAGCATTTT CAISEPGQGFSNQPQHF
NA TRBJ2-5 few TRBV2 TGTGCCAGCAGTGAAGAGCAGGGGAAAGAGACCCAGTACTTC CASSEEQGKETQYF
NA TRBJ1-5 NA TRBV7-9 TGTGCCAGCAGCTTTGGACAGAATCAGCCCCAGCATTTT CASSFGQNQPQHF
NA TRBJ1-2 NA TRBV9 TGTGCCAGCAGCGAGTGGGGCGCAGCCGACTATGGCTACGCCTTC CASSEWGAADYGYAF
NA TRBJ2-2 NA TRBV19 TGTGCCAGTACTCAGGGAACGAACACCGGGGAGCTGTTTTTT CASTQGTNTGELFF
TRBD2 TRBJ2-7 many TRBV5-1 TGCGCCAGCAGCTTGGGCGGGGGATATCCCCTCCTGGACTACGAGCAGTACTTC CASSLGGGYPLLDYEQYF
NA TRBJ1-5 NA TRBV10-3 TGTGCCACCGGGGGAGGGGCCAATCAGCCCCAGCATTTT CATGGGANQPQHF
NA TRBJ2-1 many TRBV7-3 TGTGCCAGCAGCTTAACGGGTAGAGCGGGACAGACCTACAATGAGCAGTTCTTC CASSLTGRAGQTYNEQFF
TRBD1 TRBJ1-1 many TRBV7-9 TGTGCCAGCAGCTTAGTCAGGGGGGAGAACACTGAAGCTTTCTTT CASSLVRGENTEAFF
NA TRBJ2-4 NA TRBV7-9 TGTGCCAGCAGCTTAGGGGTTAGCGGAGCCAAAAACATTCAGTACTTC CASSLGVSGAKNIQYF
TRBD1 TRBJ2-5 NA TRBV2 TGTGCCGTTCTTCTTCAGGGGGCAGAGACCCAGTACTTC CAVLLQGAETQYF
TRBD2 TRBJ2-3 few TRBV2 TGTGCCAGCAGTGCGGGGACTAGCGGGGGGGCAGATACGCAGTATTTT CASSAGTSGGADTQYF
NA TRBJ2-7 NA TRBV4-2 TGTGTCAGCAGCCAAGGTGGGGGTAGGTACGAGCAGTACTTC CVSSQGGGRYEQYF
NA TRBJ1-5 NA TRBV7-2 TGTGCCAGCAGCCCACAGGGATCAGGCAATCAGCCCCAGCATTTT CASSPQGSGNQPQHF
NA TRBJ1-2 few TRBV6-5 TGTGCCAGCAGTTACGGCTATGGCTACACCTTC CASSYGYGYTF
TRBD2 TRBJ2-7 NA TRBV7-6 TGTGCCAGCAGCCCCTACGTTATAGCGGGGGGCTACGAGCAGTACTTC CASSPYVIAGGYEQYF
TRBD1 TRBJ1-6 few TRBV2 TGTGCCAGCAGTGAGACAGGGTCGTCACCCCTCCACTTT CASSETGSSPLHF
TRBD1 TRBJ2-3 NA TRBV20-1 TGCAGTGCCAGACAGGGGGCGCGATATACGCAGTATTTT CSARQGARYTQYF
NA TRBJ2-7 NA TRBV5-1 TGTGCCAGCAGCCCTACATCGACAGGCAGTTACGAGCAGTACTTC CASSPTSTGSYEQYF
TRBD1 TRBJ2-6 NA TRBV2 TGTGCCAGCAGTAACCTGGGACAGCCCTTCTCTGGGGCCAACGTCCTGACTTTC CASSNLGQPFSGANVLTF
NA TRBJ1-6 few TRBV2 TGTGCCAGCAGATACAGCGTCTATAATTCACCCCTCCACTTT CASRYSVYNSPLHF
NA TRBJ2-7 NA TRBV2 TGTGCCAGCAGTACCGGAACAGCCTACGAGCAGTACTTC CASSTGTAYEQYF
NA TRBJ2-3 NA TRBV11-3 TGTGCCAGTAGTATCGGCCGGGGGGATACGCAGTATTTT CASSIGRGDTQYF
TRBD1 TRBJ2-7 NA TRBV13 TGTGCCAGCAGCTTAGCCCCTTACAGGGGGGAGCAGTACTTC CASSLAPYRGEQYF
NA TRBJ1-5 NA TRBV24-1 TGTGCCACCAGTGCTCAAGGTTGGCCCCAGCATTTT CATSAQGWPQHF
NA TRBJ2-5 many TRBV10-2 TGCGCCAGCAGTGCCAAGAGCAGGTACCAAGAGACCCAGTACTTC CASSAKSRYQETQYF
NA TRBJ1-3 NA TRBV7-9 TGTGCCAGCAGCCCCACAGGAAAGGGAAACACCATATATTTT CASSPTGKGNTIYF
TRBD1 TRBJ2-7 many TRBV5-5 TGTGCCAGCAACTGGGACAGCTCCTACGAGCAGTACTTC CASNWDSSYEQYF
NA TRBJ1-2 NA TRBV12-3/TRBV12-4 TGTGCCAGCAGTTTAAGAGGGGCAGGGTATGGCTACACCTTC CASSLRGAGYGYTF
NA TRBJ1-1 NA TRBV12-3/TRBV12-4 TGTGCCAGCAGCCAAGAGACCACTGAAGCTTTCTTT CASSQETTEAFF
TRBD1 TRBJ1-3 NA TRBV15 TGTGCCACCAGCAGAGGGACAGGGGGTGGAAACACCATATATTTT CATSRGTGGGNTIYF
NA TRBJ2-5 NA TRBV19 TGTGCCAGTAGTATACAGGACGACCAAGAGACCCAGTACTTC CASSIQDDQETQYF
NA TRBJ1-5 many TRBV12-3/TRBV12-4 TGTGCCAGCAAGGGGAGCGAGGGGCCCCAGCATTTT CASKGSEGPQHF
NA TRBJ2-5 NA TRBV20-1 TGCAGTGCTCCAGTCCCTAGCGAGTGGGAGACCCAGTACTTC CSAPVPSEWETQYF
NA TRBJ2-1 NA TRBV10-3 TGTGCCCTCCGGGACTCCATTTTGAATGAGCAGTTCTTC CALRDSILNEQFF